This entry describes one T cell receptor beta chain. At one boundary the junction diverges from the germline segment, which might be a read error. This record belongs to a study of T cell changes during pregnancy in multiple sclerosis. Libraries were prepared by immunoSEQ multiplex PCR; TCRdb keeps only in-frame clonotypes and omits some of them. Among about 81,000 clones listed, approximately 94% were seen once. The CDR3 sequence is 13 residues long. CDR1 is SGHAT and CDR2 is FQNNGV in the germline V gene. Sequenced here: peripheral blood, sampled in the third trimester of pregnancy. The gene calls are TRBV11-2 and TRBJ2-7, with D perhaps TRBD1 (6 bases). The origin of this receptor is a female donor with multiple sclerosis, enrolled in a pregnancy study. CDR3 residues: CASSGFWGHELYF. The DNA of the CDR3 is TGTGCCAGCAGCGGATTTTGGGGGCACGAGCTGTACTTC.